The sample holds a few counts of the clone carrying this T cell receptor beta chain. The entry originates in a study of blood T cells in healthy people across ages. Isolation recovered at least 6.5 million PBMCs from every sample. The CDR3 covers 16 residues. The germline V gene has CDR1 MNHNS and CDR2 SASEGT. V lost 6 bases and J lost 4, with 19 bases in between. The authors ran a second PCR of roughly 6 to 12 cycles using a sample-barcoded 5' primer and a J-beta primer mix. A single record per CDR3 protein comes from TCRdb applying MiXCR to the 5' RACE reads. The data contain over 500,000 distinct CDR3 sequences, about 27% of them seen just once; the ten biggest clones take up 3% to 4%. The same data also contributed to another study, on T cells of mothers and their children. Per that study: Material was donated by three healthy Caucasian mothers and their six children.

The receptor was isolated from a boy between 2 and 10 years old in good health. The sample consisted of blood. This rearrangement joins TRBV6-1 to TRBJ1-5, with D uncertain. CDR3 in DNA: TGTGCCAGCAGGCCGGACGGATTGGGCTTAAATCAGCCCCAGCATTTT. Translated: CASRPDGLGLNQPQHF.